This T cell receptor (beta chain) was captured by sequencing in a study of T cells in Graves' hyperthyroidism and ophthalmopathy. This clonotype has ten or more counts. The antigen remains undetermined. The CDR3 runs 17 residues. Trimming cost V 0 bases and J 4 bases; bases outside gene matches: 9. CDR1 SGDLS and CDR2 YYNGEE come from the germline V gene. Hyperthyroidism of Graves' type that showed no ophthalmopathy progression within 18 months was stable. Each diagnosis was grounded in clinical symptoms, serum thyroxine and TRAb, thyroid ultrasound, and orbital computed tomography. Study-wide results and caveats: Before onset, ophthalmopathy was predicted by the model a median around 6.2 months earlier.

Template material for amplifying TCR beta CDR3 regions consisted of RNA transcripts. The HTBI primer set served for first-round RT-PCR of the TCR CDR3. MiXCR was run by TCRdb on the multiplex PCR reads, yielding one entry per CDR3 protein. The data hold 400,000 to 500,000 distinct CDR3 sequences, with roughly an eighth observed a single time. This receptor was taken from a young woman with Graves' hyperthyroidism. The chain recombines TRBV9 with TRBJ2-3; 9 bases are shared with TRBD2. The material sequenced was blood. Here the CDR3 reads CASSVAQLAGRADTQYF. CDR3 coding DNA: TGTGCCAGCAGCGTAGCTCAGCTAGCGGGACGAGCAGATACGCAGTATTTT.